This T cell receptor beta chain appears in the sequencing data of a study of cytomegalovirus exposure and HLA in healthy donors (TCRdb year 2017). Looking at the study overall: An earlier analysis of 587 of the donors reported around 280 Gb of sequence data and 117 million unique TCR beta sequences obtained from roughly 180 million T cells. An early release that covered more than 550 HLA-typed donors contained approximately 300 gigabases of sequencing data and some 87 million unique TCR sequences. Among the roughly 410 genotyped donors, approximately 82% belonged to the genetic ancestry cluster associated with self-reported Caucasian donors. The study was designed to test whether signatures of past pathogen exposure could be identified by cataloging public T cell receptors. The T cell repertoires of around 670 subjects were profiled by immunosequencing and related to cytomegalovirus serostatus. Besides the first cohort of roughly 640 subjects, a separate validation cohort made up of over 95 different subjects was used. High-throughput TCR immunosequencing, statistical association of individual TCRs with disease status, and machine learning were combined to predict cytomegalovirus infection status. A later analysis re-examined previously published TCR beta repertoires from just over 650 donors and added high-resolution HLA genotyping to investigate patterns of TCR occurrence. In the later analysis, no new phenotypic data were used to find candidate immune exposures; instead, reliance was placed on TCR beta sequences and their occurrence across donors. To decide whether each TCR beta V gene segment behaved as functional or pseudogenic, an earlier analysis of some 580 of the donors relied on high-throughput TCR beta sequencing. Donor age, sex, ethnicity and CMV serostatus were compiled together with the repertoire data. Genome-wide SNP genotypes for about 55% of the roughly 670 donors were used in a later genetic analysis, which treated that subset as a discovery cohort. All discovery cohort repertoires had been generated using a single sequencing platform. HLA typing included class I and class II loci at four-digit resolution. Typing coverage varied by locus: roughly 629-640 donors for A, B, C, DRB1 and DQB1; around 560 for DQA1; about 590 for DPA1; approximately 470 for DPB1. About 5 DR-DQ haplotypes were handled as single units for association and clustering, since linkage in the cohort was strong. On average, roughly 240,000 unique TCR beta nucleotide sequences were sequenced per donor among 398 genotyped donors of the cohort, with around 19% of those sequences being non-productive. Overall study outcomes, separate from this receptor: In the study, some 180 TCR beta chains were listed as associated with cytomegalovirus. In a later analysis, 16,951 TCR beta sequences were associated with specific HLA alleles at a false discovery rate of 0.05. An earlier analysis of 587 of the donors showed that most TCR beta V segments appeared in productive rearrangements either about 87% or about 30% of the time, which broadly matched IMGT annotations. According to a later analysis, most CMV-associated TCR beta chains appeared to be HLA-restricted, and the HLA associations seemed to be driven largely by CMV exposure. In a later genetic analysis, a missense DCLRE1C variant was associated with V-gene and J-gene trimming of TCR beta chains, and the association was replicated in an independent cohort. Sequencing depth was assumed to be roughly uniform across donors in the presence/absence analyses, though that assumption may not hold. Some IMGT-functional V segments, including TRBV6-2 and TRBV6-3, could not be told apart with the 87-base-pair reads, so those segments were excluded. A cluster of highly shared sequence variants was judged likely to be a technical artifact of the sequencing pipeline. A further reported finding was that TCR beta sequences accurately predicted the HLA-A and HLA-B alleles for most subjects in the first cohort. Linkage disequilibrium might explain the correlated functional status among segregating V segments, but an unknown experimental factor could not be ruled out. Several of the top co-occurrence clusters appeared to be linked to parvovirus B19, influenza, CMV and Epstein-Barr virus, according to a later analysis. The cohort was sequenced for TCR beta chains only, and without alpha or paired-chain data the features that could be detected were limited. When HLA alleles, especially DR and DQ, strongly co-occurred, TCR associations were difficult to assign to individual alleles. In vitro tests confirmed that three of the cytomegalovirus-associated TCR beta chains recognize cytomegalovirus antigens. In a later analysis, HLA-associated TCR beta chains showed more clonal expansion and lower generation probabilities than non-associated chains that were equally common. It was suggested by the authors that the approach could potentially be generalized to other disease states and immunological phenotypes. CMV serostatus was the only immune exposure information available for the cohort. A later genetic analysis reported fewer N-insertions in productive TCRs among donors in an Asian-associated ancestry cluster than the approximately 700-donor mean. According to a later analysis, TCR association rates differed among HLA loci, with DRB1 alleles showing the most associated TCRs and HLA-C alleles showing the fewest. While some public TCRs were present in many individuals, most TCR sequences turned up only very rarely across donors. The classifier was reported to diagnose cytomegalovirus status with high specificity and sensitivity in both the original and validation cohorts. Because counts were too low, more than 15 rarely observed V segments, including chromosome 9 orphons, were left out of the earlier analysis of some 600 of the donors. Because HLA typing was unavailable for some donors at each locus, only the typed subset was used in association tests.

A remark on this clone: Its target antigen remains unknown. No quality values exist for individual bases; no much larger clone is one base distant.

The cohort consisted of fewer than 700 healthy bone marrow donors. At the time of sampling, every cohort member was nominally healthy, though immune exposures that went unrecorded were likely present. The donor tested CMV seronegative and was one of the 352 seronegative cohort members. Every donor gave a peripheral blood sample, and the peripheral blood mononuclear cells from that sample were used for TCR beta sequencing. Genomic DNA was extracted from the blood cell samples with the Qiagen DNeasy Blood Extraction Kit. Library preparation used the immunoSEQ multiplex PCR assay. A mixture of 60 forward primers for TCR Vbeta segments and 13 reverse primers for TCR Jbeta segments was used in the multiplex PCR. The CDR3 region of rearranged TCR beta genes was amplified from genomic DNA by a multiplex PCR assay. Amplified TCR beta libraries were sequenced as 87-base-pair reads on the Illumina HiSeq System. Regarding the original processing steps: Across the 600 to 700 repertoires, a later analysis counted tens of millions of unique TCR beta chains, around 11 million of which were shared by at least two donors. A nearest-neighbor algorithm error-corrected the raw reads and collapsed the reads into unique sequences, merging closely related sequences to remove PCR and sequencing errors. V, D and J gene segments were assigned by aligning CDR3 sequences to IMGT reference sequences. For a sequence to be retained, a match of at least six nucleotides was required to both a V gene segment and a J gene segment. A rearrangement counted as productive if the CDR3 had no stop codons and remained in frame with V and J, and every other rearrangement counted as non-productive. Following IMGT convention, CDR3 was defined as the stretch from the second conserved V-encoded cysteine to the conserved J-encoded phenylalanine. In an earlier analysis of around 600 of the donors, sequences lacking an unambiguous match to a single V gene segment were excluded. In an earlier analysis of some 590 of the donors, V segments were called functional above 56.7% productive rearrangements and were called segregating when the between-donor standard deviation exceeded 5%. A statistical classification framework was built to diagnose cytomegalovirus status from the catalog of TCR beta chain sequences. In a later analysis, TCR nucleotide sequences were compared against IMGT/GENE-DB human TR gene sequences so that V and J genes could be assigned. The TCRdist pipeline was used in a later analysis to assign CDR3 sequences and most-parsimonious VDJ recombination scenarios. In a later analysis, each TCR beta chain was defined by its CDR3 amino acid sequence together with its V-gene family, and reads lacking a unique V-gene family were excluded. In a later analysis, approximately 640 highly shared, low-generation-probability nucleotide sequences were removed to address suspected cross-contamination and a sequencing artifact. In a later analysis, a clonal expansion index for each public chain was calculated from normalized within-repertoire ranks of inferred template counts. In a later analysis, generation probabilities were computed with a VDJ recombination model fitted to out-of-frame rearrangements, and the resulting probabilities were checked against IGoR. In a later analysis, TCR-TCR, TCR-HLA and TCR-CMV co-occurrence was scored with hypergeometric tests, and a repertoire-size bias correction was applied to TCR pairs. To estimate false discovery rates, a later analysis permuted the HLA or CMV assignments 20 times. In a later analysis, co-occurring TCRs were grouped using DBSCAN, with TCRdist sequence similarity added in when clustering inside HLA-allele-positive subsets. Repertoires with fewer than 30,000 or more than 120,000 public chains, plus five repertoires with anomalous nucleotide sharing, were excluded from co-occurrence clustering. TCRdb holds this immuneACCESS table with in-frame rearrangements only. Some clones are missing; in checked studies, unresolved V genes explain under half, and the rest has no known cause. The V and J calls and clone size were taken over from that table, and D and trimming were inferred from the DNA. Across this sample there are about 120,000 clones, with around 73% seen only once. The ten top clones hold under 1.5% of the sample.

V and J are trimmed by 0 bases and 5 bases, and the gene matches miss 12 bases of the junction. CDR1 and CDR2, looked up from the germline V gene, are LGHNT and FRNRAP. The cysteine opens and the phenylalanine closes a CDR3 of 17 amino acids. Only CDR3 DNA is held: 51 bases, read in frame from base 1. The V gene is TRBV12-5 and the J gene is TRBJ2-7, with TRBD1 matching 8 junction bases. This clonotype was sampled from a female donor in good health and CMV-seronegative. Sequencing was carried out using PBMCs. The DNA is TGTGCTAGTGGTTTGGTACTTTGGGACAGGCAGCCCCACGAGCAGTACTTC. It codes for CASGLVLWDRQPHEQYF.